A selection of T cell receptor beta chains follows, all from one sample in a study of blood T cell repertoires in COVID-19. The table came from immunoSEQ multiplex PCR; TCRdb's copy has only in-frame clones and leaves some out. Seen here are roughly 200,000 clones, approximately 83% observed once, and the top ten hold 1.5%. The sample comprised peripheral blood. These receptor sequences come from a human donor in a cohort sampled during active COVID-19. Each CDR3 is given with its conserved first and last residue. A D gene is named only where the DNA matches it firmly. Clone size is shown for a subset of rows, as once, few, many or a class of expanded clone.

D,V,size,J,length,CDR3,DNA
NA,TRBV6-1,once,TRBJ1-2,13,CASSEAAGYGYTF,TGTGCCAGCAGTGAAGCCGCCGGTTATGGCTACACCTTC
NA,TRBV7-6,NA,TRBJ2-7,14,CASSPRDTTYEQYF,TGTGCCAGCAGCCCTCGGGACACAACCTACGAGCAGTACTTC
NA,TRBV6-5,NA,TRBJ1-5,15,CASLGGPGSNQPQHF,TGTGCCAGCTTGGGGGGGCCAGGGAGCAATCAGCCCCAGCATTTT
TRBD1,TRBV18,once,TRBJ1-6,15,CASSPRTGADSPLHF,TGTGCCAGCTCACCCCGGACAGGGGCAGATTCACCCCTCCACTTT
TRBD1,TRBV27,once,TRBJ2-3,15,CASRPGTGVGDTQYF,TGTGCCAGCAGACCCGGGACAGGGGTCGGAGATACGCAGTATTTT
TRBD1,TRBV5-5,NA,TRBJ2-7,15,CASSSSGTGFYEQYF,TGTGCCAGCAGCAGCTCCGGGACAGGGTTCTACGAGCAGTACTTC
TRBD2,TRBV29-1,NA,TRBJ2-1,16,CSVGGTSIRSYNEQFF,TGCAGCGTTGGAGGGACTAGTATACGCTCCTACAATGAGCAGTTCTTC
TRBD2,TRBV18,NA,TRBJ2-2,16,CASSPSSGGFTGELFF,TGTGCCAGCTCACCTTCCAGCGGGGGTTTCACCGGGGAGCTGTTTTTT
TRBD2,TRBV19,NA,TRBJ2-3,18,CASSRTSGGPGPTDTQYF,TGTGCCAGTAGCAGGACTAGCGGGGGGCCCGGACCTACAGATACGCAGTATTTT
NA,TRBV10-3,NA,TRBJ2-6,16,CAISEGGGSGANVLTF,TGTGCCATCAGTGAGGGCGGTGGCTCTGGGGCCAACGTCCTGACTTTC
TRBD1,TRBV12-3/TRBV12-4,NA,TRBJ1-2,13,CASSSGTGNGYTF,TGTGCCAGCAGTTCCGGGACAGGTAATGGCTACACCTTC
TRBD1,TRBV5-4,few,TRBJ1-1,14,CASSLRQGATEAFF,TGTGCCAGCAGCTTACGACAGGGGGCGACTGAAGCTTTCTTT
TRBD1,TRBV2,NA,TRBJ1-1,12,CASSRTGLEAFF,TGTGCCAGCAGTAGGACAGGCCTTGAAGCTTTCTTT
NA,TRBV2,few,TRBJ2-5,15,CASSEGLAGKETQYF,TGTGCCAGCAGTGAAGGGCTAGCCGGTAAAGAGACCCAGTACTTC
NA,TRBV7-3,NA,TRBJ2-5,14,CASSPRGGGETQYF,TGTGCCAGCAGCCCCCGGGGAGGGGGGGAGACCCAGTACTTC
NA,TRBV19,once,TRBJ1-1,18,CASSMRLDSAKMNTEAFF,TGTGCCAGTAGTATGAGATTGGACAGCGCTAAAATGAACACTGAAGCTTTCTTT
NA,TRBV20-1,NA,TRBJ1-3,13,CSASRDSGNTIYF,TGCAGTGCTAGTAGAGACTCTGGAAACACCATATATTTT
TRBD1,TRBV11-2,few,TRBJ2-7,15,CASTPGGQGNYEQYF,TGTGCCAGCACCCCTGGAGGACAGGGAAACTACGAGCAGTACTTC
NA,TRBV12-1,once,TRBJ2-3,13,CASSLAETDTQYF,TGTGCCAGCAGCCTAGCGGAAACAGATACGCAGTATTTT
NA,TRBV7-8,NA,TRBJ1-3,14,CASGTGAGGNTIYF,TGTGCCAGCGGTACTGGAGCGGGGGGAAACACCATATATTTT
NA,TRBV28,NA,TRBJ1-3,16,CASTDPPGVSGNTIYF,TGTGCCAGCACCGACCCCCCAGGCGTCTCTGGAAACACCATATATTTT
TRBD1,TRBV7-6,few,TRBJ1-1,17,CASSLSVWGQGGTEAFF,TGTGCCAGCAGCTTATCCGTGTGGGGACAGGGGGGAACTGAAGCTTTCTTT
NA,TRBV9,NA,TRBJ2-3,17,CASSVEGGARHTDTQYF,TGTGCCAGCAGCGTAGAGGGGGGGGCCAGACACACAGATACGCAGTATTTT
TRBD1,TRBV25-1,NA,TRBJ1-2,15,CASSEYAGGMYGYTF,TGTGCCAGCAGTGAATATGCAGGGGGCATGTATGGCTACACCTTC
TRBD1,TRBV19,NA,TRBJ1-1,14,CASIAGGLNTEAFF,TGTGCCAGTATAGCAGGGGGACTGAACACTGAAGCTTTCTTT
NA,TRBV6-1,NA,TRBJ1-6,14,CASSEGTSLGPLHF,TGTGCCAGCAGTGAGGGGACATCCTTGGGGCCCCTCCACTTT
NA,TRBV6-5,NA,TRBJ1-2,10,CATLKYGYTF,TGTGCCACACTGAAATATGGCTACACCTTC
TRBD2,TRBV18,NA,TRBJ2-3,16,CASSSGTSGITDTQYF,TGTGCCAGCTCGTCCGGGACTAGCGGTATCACAGATACGCAGTATTTT
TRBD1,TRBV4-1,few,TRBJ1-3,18,CASSQDIRGPYSGNTIYF,TGCGCCAGCAGCCAAGATATTAGGGGGCCCTACTCTGGAAACACCATATATTTT
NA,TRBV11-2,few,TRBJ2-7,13,CASSLVVVNEQYF,TGTGCCAGCAGCTTAGTAGTTGTGAACGAGCAGTACTTC
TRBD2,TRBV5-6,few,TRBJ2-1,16,CASSLSASGVYNEQFF,TGTGCCAGCAGCTTGTCGGCTAGCGGGGTATACAATGAGCAGTTCTTC
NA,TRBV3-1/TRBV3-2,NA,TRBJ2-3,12,CASSPPLGTQYF,TGTGCCAGCAGCCCCCCCCTGGGCACGCAGTATTTT
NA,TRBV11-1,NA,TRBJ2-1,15,CASSLGGGLGYEQFF,TGTGCCAGCAGCTTGGGGGGAGGACTGGGTTATGAGCAGTTCTTC
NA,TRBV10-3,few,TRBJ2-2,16,CAFHPTGDTNTGELFF,TGTGCCTTCCACCCAACCGGGGACACTAACACCGGGGAGCTGTTTTTT
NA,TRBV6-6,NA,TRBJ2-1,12,CASSPLYNEQFF,TGTGCCAGCAGTCCCCTCTACAATGAGCAGTTCTTC
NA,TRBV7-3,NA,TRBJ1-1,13,CASSDTPNTEAFF,TGTGCCAGCAGTGACACACCGAACACTGAAGCTTTCTTT
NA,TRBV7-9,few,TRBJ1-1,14,CASSHGGATSEAFF,TGTGCCAGCAGCCATGGGGGGGCAACCTCTGAAGCTTTCTTT
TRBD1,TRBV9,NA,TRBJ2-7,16,CASSVEPGQGTYEQYF,TGTGCCAGCAGCGTAGAACCGGGACAGGGGACCTACGAGCAGTACTTC
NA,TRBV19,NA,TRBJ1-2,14,CASTPLDRGNGYTF,TGTGCCAGTACCCCCCTGGACAGAGGAAATGGCTACACCTTC
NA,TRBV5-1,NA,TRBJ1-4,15,CASSLLSPVDEKLFF,TGCGCCAGCAGCTTGCTCTCCCCGGTGGATGAAAAACTGTTTTTT
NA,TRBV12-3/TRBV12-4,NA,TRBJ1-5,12,CASSVSNQPQHF,TGTGCCAGCAGCGTAAGCAATCAGCCCCAGCATTTT
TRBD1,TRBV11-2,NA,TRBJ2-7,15,CASSSGTGSSYEQYF,TGTGCCAGCAGCTCCGGGACAGGGAGCTCCTACGAGCAGTACTTC
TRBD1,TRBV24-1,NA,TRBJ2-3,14,CATSAAGGPDTQYF,TGTGCCACCAGTGCGGCAGGGGGTCCAGATACGCAGTATTTT
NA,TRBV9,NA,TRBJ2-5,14,CASSETSSPGTQYF,TGTGCCAGCAGCGAGACTAGTTCCCCGGGGACCCAGTACTTC
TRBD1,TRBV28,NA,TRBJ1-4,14,CASSSTDRGEKLFF,TGTGCCAGCAGTTCAACGGACAGGGGCGAAAAACTGTTTTTT
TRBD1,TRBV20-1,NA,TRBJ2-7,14,CSASGTGLSYEQYF,TGCAGTGCTAGTGGGACAGGACTTTCCTACGAGCAGTACTTC
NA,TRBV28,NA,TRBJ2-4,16,CASSLGLALYRDIQYF,TGTGCCAGCAGTTTAGGTCTAGCGCTGTATAGAGACATTCAGTACTTC
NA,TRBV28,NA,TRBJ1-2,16,CASSLGGGGVNYGYTF,TGTGCCAGCAGTTTGGGTGGGGGAGGAGTTAACTATGGCTACACCTTC
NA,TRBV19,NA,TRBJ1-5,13,CASSNQGFQPQHF,TGTGCCAGTAGTAACCAGGGTTTCCAGCCCCAGCATTTT
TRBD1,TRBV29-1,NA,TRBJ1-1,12,CSGETGETEAFF,TGCAGCGGTGAGACAGGGGAAACTGAAGCTTTCTTT
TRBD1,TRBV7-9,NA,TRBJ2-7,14,CASTVGQGRDEQYF,TGTGCCAGCACAGTTGGACAGGGAAGAGACGAGCAGTACTTC